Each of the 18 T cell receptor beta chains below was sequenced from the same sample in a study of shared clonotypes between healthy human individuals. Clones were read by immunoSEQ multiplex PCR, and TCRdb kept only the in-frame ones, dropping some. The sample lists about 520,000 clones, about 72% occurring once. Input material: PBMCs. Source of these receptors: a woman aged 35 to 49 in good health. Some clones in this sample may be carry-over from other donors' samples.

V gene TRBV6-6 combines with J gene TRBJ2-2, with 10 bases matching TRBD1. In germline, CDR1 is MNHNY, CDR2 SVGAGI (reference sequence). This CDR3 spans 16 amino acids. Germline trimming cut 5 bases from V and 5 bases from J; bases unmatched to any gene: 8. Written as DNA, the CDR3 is TGTGCCAGCAGTCGACAGGGGGCTGAACGGACCGGGGAGCTGTTTTTT. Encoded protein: CASSRQGAERTGELFF.

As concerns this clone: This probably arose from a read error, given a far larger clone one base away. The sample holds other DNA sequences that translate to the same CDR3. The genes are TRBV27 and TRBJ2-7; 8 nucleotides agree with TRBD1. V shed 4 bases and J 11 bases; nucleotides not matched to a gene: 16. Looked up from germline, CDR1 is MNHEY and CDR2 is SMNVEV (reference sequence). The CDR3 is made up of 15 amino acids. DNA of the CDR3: TGTGCCAGCAGTTCCCTCTCCGGACAGGGTAGAATAAAGTACTTC. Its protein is CASSSLSGQGRIKYF.

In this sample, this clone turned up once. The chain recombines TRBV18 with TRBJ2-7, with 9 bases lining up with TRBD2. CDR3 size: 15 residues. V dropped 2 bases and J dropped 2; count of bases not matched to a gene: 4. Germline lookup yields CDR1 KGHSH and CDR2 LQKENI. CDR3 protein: CASSPSGRYTYEQYF. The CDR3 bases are TGTGCCAGCTCACCAAGCGGGAGGTATACCTACGAGCAGTACTTC. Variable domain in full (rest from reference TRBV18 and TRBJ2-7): NAGVMQNPRHLVRRRGQEARLRCSPMKGHSHVYWYRQLPEEGLKFMVYLQKENIIDESGMPKERFSAEFPKEGPSILRIQQVVRGDSAAYFCASSPSGRYTYEQYFGPGTRLTVT.

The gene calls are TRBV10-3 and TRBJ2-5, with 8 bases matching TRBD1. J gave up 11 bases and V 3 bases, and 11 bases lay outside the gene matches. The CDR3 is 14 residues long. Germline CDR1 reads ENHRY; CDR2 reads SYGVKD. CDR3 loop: CAISELQGVWEQYF. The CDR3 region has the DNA TGTGCCATCAGTGAACTACAGGGGGTATGGGAGCAGTACTTC.

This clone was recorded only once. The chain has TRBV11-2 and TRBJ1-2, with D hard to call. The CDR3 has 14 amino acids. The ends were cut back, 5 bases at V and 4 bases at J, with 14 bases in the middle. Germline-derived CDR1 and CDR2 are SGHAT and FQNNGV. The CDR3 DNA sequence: TGTGCCAGCAGCCCCTCATGGGAGGTCTATGGCTACACCTTC. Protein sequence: CASSPSWEVYGYTF.

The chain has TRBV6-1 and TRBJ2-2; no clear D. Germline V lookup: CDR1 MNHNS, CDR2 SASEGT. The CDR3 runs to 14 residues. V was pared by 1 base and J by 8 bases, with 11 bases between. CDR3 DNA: TGTGCCAGCAGTGAAGTAGGCCCAATTGGGGAGCTGTTTTTT. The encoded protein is CASSEVGPIGELFF.

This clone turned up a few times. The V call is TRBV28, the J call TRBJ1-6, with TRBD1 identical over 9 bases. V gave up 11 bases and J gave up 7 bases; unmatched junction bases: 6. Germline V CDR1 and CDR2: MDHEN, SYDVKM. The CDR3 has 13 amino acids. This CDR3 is CAHRTGVNSPLHF. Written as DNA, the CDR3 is TGTGCCCACAGGACAGGGGTGAATTCACCCCTCCACTTT.

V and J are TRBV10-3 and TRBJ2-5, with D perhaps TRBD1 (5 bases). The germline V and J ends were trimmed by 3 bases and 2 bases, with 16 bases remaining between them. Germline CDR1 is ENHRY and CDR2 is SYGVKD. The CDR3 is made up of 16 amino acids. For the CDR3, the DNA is TGTGCCATCAGTGATCGTGATAGGGGTCCACAAGAGACCCAGTACTTC. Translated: CAISDRDRGPQETQYF.

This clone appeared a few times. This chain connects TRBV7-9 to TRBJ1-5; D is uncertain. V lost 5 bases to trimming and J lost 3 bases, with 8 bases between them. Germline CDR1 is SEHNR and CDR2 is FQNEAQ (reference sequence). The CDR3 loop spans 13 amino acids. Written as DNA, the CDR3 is TGTGCCAGCAGCATACAGAACAATCAGCCCCAGCATTTT. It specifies CASSIQNNQPQHF.

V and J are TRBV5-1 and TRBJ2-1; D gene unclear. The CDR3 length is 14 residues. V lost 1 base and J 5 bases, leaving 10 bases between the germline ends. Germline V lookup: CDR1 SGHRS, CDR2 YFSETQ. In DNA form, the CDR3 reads TGCGCCAGCAGCTTGAGGGCTACAGACAATGAGCAGTTCTTC. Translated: CASSLRATDNEQFF.

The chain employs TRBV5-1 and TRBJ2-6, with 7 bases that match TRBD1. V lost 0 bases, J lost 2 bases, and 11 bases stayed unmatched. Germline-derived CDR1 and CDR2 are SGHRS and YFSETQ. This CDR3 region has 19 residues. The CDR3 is CASSLARDRALTGANVLTF. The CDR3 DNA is TGCGCCAGCAGCTTGGCCCGCGACAGGGCCCTTACTGGGGCCAACGTCCTGACTTTC.

CDR3 in amino acids: CASRGRWHEQFF. For the CDR3, the DNA is TGTGCCAGCAGGGGGCGCTGGCATGAGCAGTTCTTC. J is TRBJ2-1 and V is TRBV28, with D perhaps matching TRBD1 (5 bases). Germline loops: CDR1 MDHEN, CDR2 SYDVKM. CDR3 size: 12 residues. V dropped 6 bases and J dropped 8 bases, with 11 bases sitting between them.

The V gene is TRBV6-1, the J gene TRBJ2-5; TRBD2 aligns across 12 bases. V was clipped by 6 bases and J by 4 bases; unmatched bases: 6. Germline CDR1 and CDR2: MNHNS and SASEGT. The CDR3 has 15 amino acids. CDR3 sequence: CASRETSGSGETQYF. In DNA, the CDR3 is TGTGCCAGCAGAGAGACTAGCGGGAGCGGAGAGACCCAGTACTTC.

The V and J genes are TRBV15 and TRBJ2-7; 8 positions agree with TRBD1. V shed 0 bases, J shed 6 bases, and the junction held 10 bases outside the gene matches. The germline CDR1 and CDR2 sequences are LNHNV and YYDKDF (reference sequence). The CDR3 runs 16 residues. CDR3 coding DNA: TGTGCCACCAGCAGAGATTTGGGCAGGGGGCTCGGCGAGCAGTACTTC. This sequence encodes CATSRDLGRGLGEQYF.

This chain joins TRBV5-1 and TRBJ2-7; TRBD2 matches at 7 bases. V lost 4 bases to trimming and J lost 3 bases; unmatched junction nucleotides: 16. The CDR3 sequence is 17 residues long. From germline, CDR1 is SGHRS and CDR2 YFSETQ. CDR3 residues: CASSPRVSGLSNYEQYF. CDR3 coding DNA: TGCGCCAGCAGCCCCCGAGTTAGCGGGCTTAGTAACTACGAGCAGTACTTC.

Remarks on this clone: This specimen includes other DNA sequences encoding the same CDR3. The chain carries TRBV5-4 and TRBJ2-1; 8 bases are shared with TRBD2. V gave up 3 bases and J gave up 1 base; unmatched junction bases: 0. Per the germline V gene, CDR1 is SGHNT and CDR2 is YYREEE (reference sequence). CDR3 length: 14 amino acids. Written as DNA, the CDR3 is TGTGCCAGCAGCTCTAGCGGGTCCTACAATGAGCAGTTCTTC. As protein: CASSSSGSYNEQFF.

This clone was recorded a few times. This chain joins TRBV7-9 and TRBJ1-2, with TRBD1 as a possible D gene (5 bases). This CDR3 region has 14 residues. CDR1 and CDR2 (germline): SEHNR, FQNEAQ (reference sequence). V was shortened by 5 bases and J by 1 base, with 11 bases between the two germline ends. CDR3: CASSSRDLNYGYTF. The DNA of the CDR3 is TGTGCCAGCAGCAGCCGGGACCTTAACTATGGCTACACCTTC.

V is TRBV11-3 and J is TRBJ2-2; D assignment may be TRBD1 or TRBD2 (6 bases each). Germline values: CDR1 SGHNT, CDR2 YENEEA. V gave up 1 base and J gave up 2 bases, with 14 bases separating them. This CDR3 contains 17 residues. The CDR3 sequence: CASSLAVPGANTGELFF. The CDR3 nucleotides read TGTGCCAGCAGCTTAGCTGTTCCGGGGGCTAACACCGGGGAGCTGTTTTTT.